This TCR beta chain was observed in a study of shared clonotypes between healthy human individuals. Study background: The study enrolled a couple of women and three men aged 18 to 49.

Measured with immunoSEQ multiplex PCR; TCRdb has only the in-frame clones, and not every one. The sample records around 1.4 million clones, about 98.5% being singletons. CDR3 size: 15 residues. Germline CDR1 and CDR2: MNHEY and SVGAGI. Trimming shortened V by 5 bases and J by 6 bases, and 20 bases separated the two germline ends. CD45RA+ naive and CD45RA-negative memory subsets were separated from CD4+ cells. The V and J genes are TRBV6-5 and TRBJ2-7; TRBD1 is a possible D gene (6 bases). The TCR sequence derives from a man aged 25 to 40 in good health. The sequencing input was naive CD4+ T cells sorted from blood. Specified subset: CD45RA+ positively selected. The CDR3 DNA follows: TGTGCCAGCAGTACGCAATCTACAGGGTTCGGCGAGCAGTACTTC. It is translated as CASSTQSTGFGEQYF.